The TCR beta chain under discussion was sequenced for a study of memory CD8 T cells in hepatitis C reinfection (dated by TCRdb to about 2017). Background for the entire study: Two consecutive HCV infections were spontaneously resolved by three donors, whereas a primary infection was cleared by two donors who then became chronically infected after reinfection. About five reinfection cases with stored pre-reinfection samples were identified between the late 2000s and the early 2010s. Across an HCV reinfection episode in a few donors, the study followed the TCR beta repertoire of virus-specific CD8 T cells over time. Late or post reinfection samples were collected 12 to 24 weeks after reinfection was detected. HCV reinfection was defined by a positive HCV RNA test following two negative tests taken at least 60 days apart. In the reinfection study, participants who had previously resolved an HCV infection were followed up every 3 months. General conclusions and limits of the study: Because only 5 or 6 donors were included, definitive conclusions about public clonotypes linked to secondary clearance could not be reached by the study.

Remarks on this clone: Its antigen is not yet known. No base quality values were provided; no much bigger clone lies one nucleotide off.

Interpreted using the paper, the time point label stands for: late/post reinfection, 12 to 24 weeks after detection. Sorted cells were sequenced directly ex vivo, with no in vitro expansion before TCR sequencing. The donors were people who inject drugs and were enrolled in the Montreal Acute Hepatitis C Cohort Study (HEPCO) in Canada. Total naive CD8 T cells, sorted as viable CD3+ CD8+ CD45RO-, came from a couple of donors at all three reinfection time points as controls. Before sorting, cryopreserved peripheral blood mononuclear cells were thawed and CD8 T cells were purified from those thawed cells. CD8 T cells were enriched by negative selection with the MACS CD8+ T cell Isolation Kit. Cell sorting was done on a BD FACSAria II sorter with FACSDiva software, and data were analyzed with FlowJo. V is trimmed back by 6 bases and J by 3 bases, and the junction contains 6 bases that no gene match accounts for. From the germline V gene (reference sequence), CDR1 is SEHNR and CDR2 is FQNEAQ. There are 14 amino acids in the CDR3, from cysteine to phenylalanine inclusive. Only the CDR3 DNA stays, 42 bases, in frame from base 1.

Libraries were prepared through the immunoSEQ multiplex PCR assay. Genomic DNA was extracted from the sorted cells, and the TCR beta V, D and J regions were sequenced using the automated high-throughput method of Adaptive Biotechnologies. A two-step, bias-controlled multiplex PCR was used to amplify CDR3 regions. An Illumina instrument was used to sequence the amplified TCR beta libraries. The study's own analysis went as follows. Demultiplexed reads were processed to reduce amplification and sequencing bias, and the IMGT database was used to assign CDR3 sequences to gene families. ImmunoSEQ software version 2.0 was used to analyze the repertoire data. Out-of-frame sequences and sequences with stop codons in the CDR3 were removed from clonotype lists. Any clonotype with a frequency under 0.01% was left out, since that frequency corresponded to less than one cell. Richness was calculated by dividing observed richness by input cell number, and evenness was calculated by dividing Shannon entropy by log observed richness. To measure repertoire diversity and how similar the repertoire was between time points, Simpson diversity and Morisita-Horn overlap indices were applied. Clonotypes were grouped as dominant (>1%), sub-dominant (0.5-0.99%), low abundance (0.1-0.49%) or lowest abundance (<0.1%). A germline index was calculated as total CDR3 length minus total nucleotide additions, divided by total CDR3 length. TCRdb obtained this table from immuneACCESS and retained in-frame rearrangements with V and J assigned. These tables miss some clones; where compared with another copy, unresolved V genes account for less than half of the shortfall, and the remainder is unexplained. For V, J and clone size, that table is used; D and trimming come from the DNA. Present in this sample are some 50,000 clones, 89% of which were seen just once. Jointly, the top ten make up around 0.78% of the sample.

Recombination joined TRBV7-9 with TRBJ1-1; TRBD1 agrees with 8 junctional bases. Input material: naive CD8+ T cells sorted from blood. What this sample's cell subset or site label stands for: total naive CD8+CD45RO- T cells. This TCR came from a man between 18 and 29 years old with hepatitis C virus infection. The CDR3 reads as follows: CASSDRGGDTEAFF. In nucleotide form, the sequence is TGTGCCAGCAGTGACAGGGGTGGGGACACTGAAGCTTTCTTT.